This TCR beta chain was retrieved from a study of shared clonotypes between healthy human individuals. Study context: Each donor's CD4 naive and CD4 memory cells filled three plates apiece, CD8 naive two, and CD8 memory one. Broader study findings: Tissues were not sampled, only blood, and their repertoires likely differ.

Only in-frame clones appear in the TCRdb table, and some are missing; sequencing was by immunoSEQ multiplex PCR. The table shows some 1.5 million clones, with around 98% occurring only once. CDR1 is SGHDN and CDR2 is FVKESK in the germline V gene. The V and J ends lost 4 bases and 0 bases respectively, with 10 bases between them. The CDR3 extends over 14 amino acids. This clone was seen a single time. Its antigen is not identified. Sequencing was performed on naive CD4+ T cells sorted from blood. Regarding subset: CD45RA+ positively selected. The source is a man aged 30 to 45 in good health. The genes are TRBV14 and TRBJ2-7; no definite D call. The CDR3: CASSLQVHSYEQYF. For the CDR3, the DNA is TGTGCCAGCAGCCTACAAGTCCACTCCTACGAGCAGTACTTC.